This TCR beta chain was recorded in a study of OX40 agonist ivuxolimab in advanced cancers. For the study at large: Intravenous ivuxolimab at 0.01 to 10 mg/kg was given to patients every 2 weeks. Patients assigned to dose escalation were diagnosed with hepatocellular carcinoma, melanoma, renal cell or head and neck cancer. Study-level findings and limits: Some patients who did not respond also had low normalized T-cell clonal expansion.

Only in-frame clones appear in the TCRdb table, and some are missing; sequencing was by immunoSEQ multiplex PCR. Of about 53,000 clones listed, just under 80% are singletons. The ends were cut back, 5 bases at V and 1 base at J, with 9 bases in the middle. The V gene's germline CDR1 is SGHAT and CDR2 FQNNGV. The CDR3 consists of 13 residues. Worth noting for this clone: Its antigen is still unknown.

No patient had autoimmune disease or received systemic immunosuppression. This specimen was CD4+ or CD8+ T cells sorted from blood, taken in a trial of the OX40 agonist ivuxolimab. The sequence was collected from an adult with an advanced solid tumor such as melanoma, head and neck, liver or kidney cancer. This chain links TRBV11-2 with TRBJ2-7; the D gene is possibly TRBD1 (6 bases). The CDR3, as DNA: TGTGCCAGCAGCACAGGACAGTCCTACGAGCAGTACTTC. Translated, it gives CASSTGQSYEQYF.